Below, 30 T cell receptor beta chains from the same sample are listed, as sequenced in a study of cytomegalovirus exposure and HLA in healthy donors. PCR amplification relied on 60 Vbeta primers (plus 13 Jbeta primers). The protocol was immunoSEQ multiplex PCR, while the TCRdb copy is restricted to in-frame clones and leaves out a portion. In the table there are 150,000 to 200,000 clones, roughly 85% of which are singletons. Sequences were obtained from PBMCs. These receptors were obtained from a male donor in good health and CMV-seropositive.

V usage is TRBV29-1 and J usage is TRBJ2-3, with 7 bases that match TRBD1. CDR1 is SQVTM and CDR2 is ANQGSEA in the germline V gene. Trimming took 5 bases from V and 0 from J; bases not matched to a gene: 8. This CDR3 is built from 15 residues. The CDR3: CSVWTGTISTDTQYF. CDR3 nucleotide sequence: TGCAGCGTTTGGACAGGCACTATTAGCACAGATACGCAGTATTTT.

The chain links TRBV7-2 to TRBJ1-2; maybe TRBD1 (6 bases). The CDR3 totals 14 residues. The germline CDR1 and CDR2 sequences are SGHTA and FQGNSA. V dropped 4 bases and J dropped 5 bases, with 14 bases sitting between them. CDR3 amino acids: CASSSKGQPYGYTF. The DNA of the CDR3 is TGTGCCAGCAGCTCCAAAGGACAGCCATATGGCTACACCTTC.

The chain is built from TRBV6-5 and TRBJ2-7; D unresolved. Germline V lookup: CDR1 MNHEY, CDR2 SVGAGI. V lost 6 bases, J lost 2 bases, and 11 bases lay in between. CDR3 length: 13 amino acids. This CDR3 is CASSPAPAYEQYF. CDR3 in DNA: TGTGCCAGCAGCCCCGCCCCGGCCTACGAGCAGTACTTC.

This clone showed up just once. The chain links TRBV15 to TRBJ1-4, with a weak D call TRBD1 (5 bases). Germline assignment: CDR1 LNHNV and CDR2 YYDKDF (reference sequence). Trimming pared 0 bases from V and 8 bases from J, leaving 10 bases between. CDR3 length equals 14 residues. The CDR3 DNA follows: TGTGCCACCAGCAGAGATCAGGGAGGAGAAAAACTGTTTTTT. Encoded protein: CATSRDQGGEKLFF. The entire variable domain, with the rest obtained from reference TRBV15 and TRBJ1-4, is as follows: DAMVIQNPRYQVTQFGKPVTLSCSQTLNHNVMYWYQQKSSQAPKLLFHYYDKDFNNEADTPDNFQSRRPNTSFCFLDIRSPGLGDTAMYLCATSRDQGGEKLFFGSGTQLSVL.

The CDR3 coding sequence is TGCGCCAGCAGCCATCATATTCAGGACAGGGTCAATGAGCAGTTCTTC. As protein: CASSHHIQDRVNEQFF. The chain uses TRBV4-3 and TRBJ2-1; 8 nucleotides agree with TRBD1. CDR1 is LGHNA and CDR2 is YSLEER in the germline V gene. J lost 6 bases, V lost 3 bases, and 10 bases had no gene match. The CDR3 totals 16 residues.

V gene TRBV25-1 combines with J gene TRBJ2-1; the D gene is possibly TRBD2 (5 bases). CDR3 length: 16 amino acids. V was shortened by 1 base and J by 2 bases, with 12 bases between the two germline ends. The germline V gene has CDR1 MGHDK and CDR2 SYGVNS. CDR3 in amino acids: CASSESRGSTYNEQFF. CDR3 coding DNA: TGTGCCAGCAGTGAATCTCGGGGTAGTACCTACAATGAGCAGTTCTTC.

The rearrangement joins TRBV7-8 to TRBJ1-5; TRBD1 agrees at 7 bases. The CDR3 runs to 17 residues. The V segment lost 1 base and the J segment 2 bases; nucleotides outside the gene matches: 8. From germline, CDR1 is SGHVS and CDR2 FQNEAQ. The CDR3 region has the DNA TGTGCCAGCAGCTTAGGAAACAGGGGTCGGGGCAATCAGCCCCAGCATTTT. This gives the protein CASSLGNRGRGNQPQHF.

The J gene is TRBJ1-2, the V gene TRBV7-2, with D unresolved. CDR1 is SGHTA and CDR2 is FQGNSA in the germline V gene. Trimming shortened V by 0 bases and J by 7 bases, and 12 bases separated the two germline ends. CDR3 length: 14 residues. CDR3 coding DNA: TGTGCCAGCAGCTTAGCCACAGCCCCACGTGGCTACACCTTC. This encodes CASSLATAPRGYTF.

The rearrangement links TRBV5-1 to TRBJ2-3; D call uncertain. Germline assignment: CDR1 SGHRS and CDR2 YFSETQ. There are 14 residues in the CDR3. V was trimmed by 0 bases and J by 6 bases, leaving 11 bases between them. CDR3: CASSLDGPRDTQYF. CDR3 DNA: TGCGCCAGCAGCTTGGACGGTCCGCGGGATACGCAGTATTTT.

This clone was observed a handful of times. This chain uses TRBV30 with TRBJ2-1; 8 nucleotides agree with TRBD2. V lost 3 bases and J lost 9; bases outside the gene matches: 7. CDR1 GTSNPN and CDR2 SVGIG come from the germline V gene (reference sequence). The CDR3 has 13 amino acids. CDR3 nucleotide sequence: TGTGCCTGGAGGAACGGGGGGGCCGGTGAGCAGTTCTTC. Amino acids: CAWRNGGAGEQFF.

V usage is TRBV4-3 and J usage is TRBJ1-4; 9 bases are shared with TRBD1. Trimming cost V 4 bases and J 6 bases; bases outside gene matches: 6. Germline CDR1 and CDR2: LGHNA and YSLEER. This CDR3 comprises 15 residues. CDR3 DNA sequence: TGCGCCAGCAGCCGAGGACAGGGGATAGATGAAAAACTGTTTTTT. Translated, it gives CASSRGQGIDEKLFF.

This clone was observed a handful of times. The genes are TRBV6-5 and TRBJ1-4, with D tentatively TRBD1 (6 bases). CDR1 is MNHEY and CDR2 is SVGAGI in the germline V gene. V was cut by 6 bases and J by 13 bases, with 18 bases left in between. This CDR3 has 13 amino acids. CDR3 bases: TGTGCCAGCAGACTGGCAGGGGAGAGGGGACTGTTTTTT. It is translated as CASRLAGERGLFF.

V usage is TRBV9 and J usage is TRBJ1-2, with 7 bases identical to TRBD1. Germline values: CDR1 SGDLS, CDR2 YYNGEE. This CDR3 contains 16 residues. V trimming: 4 bases; J trimming: 2 bases; junction bases outside the gene matches: 11. CDR3 nucleotides: TGTGCCAGCAGCCTCTTTGACAGGGCCCAAAACTATGGCTACACCTTC. Translating gives CASSLFDRAQNYGYTF. The whole variable domain, filled in from reference TRBV9 and TRBJ1-2, reads DSGVTQTPKHLITATGQRVTLRCSPRSGDLSVYWYQQSLDQGLQFLIQYYNGEERAKGNILERFSAQQFPDLHSELNLSSLELGDSALYFCASSLFDRAQNYGYTFGSGTRLTVV.

There are a few counts of this clone. The genes are TRBV5-8 and TRBJ2-1; D may be TRBD2 (6 bases). This CDR3 is 18 amino acids long. The germline V gene encodes CDR1 SGHTS and CDR2 YDEGEE. Trimming took 6 bases from V and 0 from J, leaving 22 bases between them. In nucleotides, the CDR3 is TGTGCCAGCACCGCCGGTTGGGGGGAGGCGAGCTCCTACAATGAGCAGTTCTTC. It translates to CASTAGWGEASSYNEQFF.

The chain links TRBV19 to TRBJ2-5, with TRBD1 matching over 7 bases. CDR3 length equals 15 residues. Germline loops: CDR1 LNHDA, CDR2 SQIVND (reference sequence). J lost 5 bases, V lost 4 bases, and 10 bases had no gene match. Written as DNA, the CDR3 is TGTGCCAGTAGTACCCTCCTGGACAGGCTGGAGACCCAGTACTTC. This translates into CASSTLLDRLETQYF. Together with reference TRBV19 and TRBJ2-5, the CDR3 gives the full variable domain: DGGITQSPKYLFRKEGQNVTLSCEQNLNHDAMYWYRQDPGQGLRLIYYSQIVNDFQKGDIAEGYSVSREKKESFPLTVTSAQKNPTAFYLCASSTLLDRLETQYFGPGTRLLVL.

The CDR3 nucleotides are TGTGCCAGCAGCGCCGGGGGGGGCCCGGATGTTAAGCAGTTCTTC. Translation: CASSAGGGPDVKQFF. This chain uses TRBV9 with TRBJ2-1; TRBD2 agrees at 8 bases. Germline values: CDR1 SGDLS, CDR2 YYNGEE. With V trimmed by 3 bases and J by 11 bases, 13 bases remained unmatched. This CDR3 region has 15 residues.

About this clone itself: At one end the junction does not follow the germline gene, possibly because of a read error. The chain recombines TRBV7-9 with TRBJ1-2, with 8 bases aligning to TRBD1. This CDR3 region has 16 residues. Germline CDR1 and CDR2: SEHNR and FQNEAQ (reference sequence). CDR3 amino acids: CSSSSTDRQGNYGYTF. The CDR3 nucleotides are TGTTCCAGCAGCTCAACAGACCGACAGGGGAACTATGGCTACACCTTC.

The V and J genes are TRBV19 and TRBJ2-1; 7 positions match TRBD1. Germline CDR1 LNHDA, CDR2 SQIVND (reference sequence). The trim removed 6 bases at V and 12 bases at J, leaving 11 bases unmatched. The CDR3 is 13 residues long. CDR3 DNA sequence: TGTGCCAGTAGAAAATCCCTGGGGGACAGGCAGTTCTTC. Translated: CASRKSLGDRQFF.

The chain has TRBV5-1 and TRBJ2-7, with 7 bases matching TRBD2. V shed 4 bases and J 5 bases; nucleotides not matched to a gene: 12. CDR3 length: 15 amino acids. Germline V lookup: CDR1 SGHRS, CDR2 YFSETQ. CDR3 loop: CASSTSGVAGNEQYF. CDR3 DNA: TGCGCCAGCAGCACAAGCGGGGTCGCCGGGAACGAGCAGTACTTC.

This chain uses TRBV30 with TRBJ1-2, with 8 bases identical to TRBD1. CDR1 is GTSNPN and CDR2 is SVGIG in the germline V gene (reference sequence). The CDR3 totals 16 residues. The V gene end was trimmed by 3 bases and the J gene end by 4 bases; junction bases not matched to a gene: 13. The CDR3 sequence: CAWRPTLGQGIYGYTF. CDR3 bases: TGTGCCTGGAGACCAACACTCGGACAGGGAATCTATGGCTACACCTTC.

This chain joins TRBV29-1 and TRBJ1-2, with a tentative D call TRBD1 (5 bases). Germline loops: CDR1 SQVTM, CDR2 ANQGSEA. V lost 6 bases and J lost 6, with 14 bases in between. The CDR3 sequence is 12 residues long. DNA of the CDR3: TGCAGCGTCGAAATCAGGGAGGATGGCTACACCTTC. Protein sequence: CSVEIREDGYTF.

This clone showed up just once. This chain uses TRBV9 with TRBJ2-3; 8 nucleotides align to TRBD2. The CDR3 sequence is 16 residues long. CDR1 and CDR2 (germline): SGDLS, YYNGEE. With 4 bases clipped from V and 4 bases from J, the junction kept 11 bases outside the gene matches. CDR3 loop: CASSLVQGLVADTQYF. Written as DNA, the CDR3 is TGTGCCAGCAGCCTAGTGCAGGGACTAGTAGCAGATACGCAGTATTTT.

J is TRBJ1-1 and V is TRBV6-1; possibly TRBD1 for D (5 bases). CDR1 is MNHNS, CDR2 SASEGT, per germline. The CDR3 is 13 residues long. Trimming stripped 5 bases from V and 5 bases from J, with 12 bases between. CDR3 region: CASSTGGSTEAFF. CDR3 bases: TGTGCCAGCAGTACAGGTGGAAGTACTGAAGCTTTCTTT.

The sample holds one count of this clone. The gene calls are TRBV25-1 and TRBJ1-2; TRBD1 agrees at 12 bases. Trimming cost V 10 bases and J 7 bases; bases outside gene matches: 4. Germline values: CDR1 MGHDK, CDR2 SYGVNS. This CDR3 comprises 12 residues. CDR3 in DNA: TGTGCCATCGGGACAGGGGGCACTGGCTACACCTTC. It encodes CAIGTGGTGYTF.

This clone was recorded only once. The rearrangement uses TRBV27 and TRBJ2-3; D is uncertain. Trimming removed 1 base from V and 2 bases from J, with 4 bases in between. The CDR3 extends over 13 amino acids. Looked up from germline, CDR1 is MNHEY and CDR2 is SMNVEV (reference sequence). The CDR3: CASSLFLTDTQYF. In DNA form, the CDR3 reads TGTGCCAGCAGTTTATTCCTCACAGATACGCAGTATTTT.

This clone was detected only a few times. This chain links TRBV6-5 with TRBJ1-5, with unresolved D. The CDR3 sequence is 15 residues long. CDR1 MNHEY and CDR2 SVGAGI come from the germline V gene. Trimming shortened V by 2 bases and J by 0 bases, and 8 bases separated the two germline ends. In DNA, the CDR3 is TGTGCCAGCAGTTACAGCTCTGATAGCAATCAGCCCCAGCATTTT. It specifies CASSYSSDSNQPQHF.

This chain joins TRBV9 and TRBJ1-2, with 8 bases fitting TRBD1. Germline assignment: CDR1 SGDLS and CDR2 YYNGEE. This CDR3 is 19 amino acids long. Losses at the gene ends were 0 bases for V and 5 bases for J; bases not matched to a gene: 18. Here the CDR3 DNA reads TGTGCCAGCAGCGTAGCGGGCAGGGGGCCTGTCGCGGGTTTGTATGGCTACACCTTC. Residues: CASSVAGRGPVAGLYGYTF.

CDR3 sequence reads: CASNQGMGEKLFF. CDR3 coding DNA: TGCGCCAGCAATCAGGGAATGGGTGAAAAACTGTTTTTT. The V gene is TRBV5-1, the J gene TRBJ1-4; the D gene is possibly TRBD1 (5 bases). CDR1 and CDR2 (germline): SGHRS, YFSETQ. This CDR3 spans 13 amino acids. The V end was cut by 6 bases, the J end by 7 bases, with 13 bases between.

This clone occurred a few times. The chain employs TRBV4-2 and TRBJ2-4, with D perhaps TRBD1 (5 bases). Germline V lookup: CDR1 LGHNA, CDR2 YNFKEQ. Trimming left V 4 bases short and J 3 bases short, with 22 bases between. This CDR3 has 18 amino acids. The CDR3 protein is CASSPRGEGFDSKNIQYF. CDR3 DNA sequence: TGTGCCAGCAGCCCCCGTGGCGAAGGTTTTGACAGCAAAAACATTCAGTACTTC.

V gene TRBV7-2 combines with J gene TRBJ2-1, with D tentatively TRBD2 (6 bases). Trimming removed 5 bases from V and 11 bases from J, with 13 bases in between. Germline V CDR1 and CDR2: SGHTA, FQGNSA. CDR3 length: 12 residues. CDR3 DNA sequence: TGTGCCAGCAGCCCCGCGGGACGTCAGCAGTTCTTC. It translates to CASSPAGRQQFF.